Following are 2 T cell receptor beta chains from one sample sequenced in a study of cytomegalovirus exposure and HLA in healthy donors. With 60 Vbeta and 13 Jbeta primers, the PCR was carried out. Clones were sequenced by immunoSEQ multiplex PCR, and TCRdb holds only the in-frame ones, with some missing. In the table there are 64,000 or so clones, roughly 87% of which are singletons. The sample consisted of PBMCs. The receptors here all came from a female donor in good health and CMV-seronegative.

This clone was recorded only once. The rearrangement links TRBV7-3 to TRBJ2-3; the D gene is possibly TRBD2 (5 bases). This CDR3 has 13 amino acids. The germline V and J ends were trimmed by 6 bases and 6 bases, with 13 bases remaining between them. Looked up from germline, CDR1 is SGHTA and CDR2 is FQGTGA. CDR3 DNA: TGTGCCAGCAGTGCGGGCCGGGTGGATACGCAGTATTTT. It translates to CASSAGRVDTQYF.

This CDR3 is CAWSVVGGESTDTQYF. In DNA, the CDR3 is TGTGCCTGGAGTGTAGTAGGGGGAGAAAGCACAGATACGCAGTATTTT. V gene TRBV30 combines with J gene TRBJ2-3; maybe TRBD1 (6 bases). This CDR3 spans 16 amino acids. CDR1 and CDR2 from the germline V gene are GTSNPN and SVGIG (reference sequence). V was trimmed by 0 bases and J by 0 bases, leaving 13 bases between them.